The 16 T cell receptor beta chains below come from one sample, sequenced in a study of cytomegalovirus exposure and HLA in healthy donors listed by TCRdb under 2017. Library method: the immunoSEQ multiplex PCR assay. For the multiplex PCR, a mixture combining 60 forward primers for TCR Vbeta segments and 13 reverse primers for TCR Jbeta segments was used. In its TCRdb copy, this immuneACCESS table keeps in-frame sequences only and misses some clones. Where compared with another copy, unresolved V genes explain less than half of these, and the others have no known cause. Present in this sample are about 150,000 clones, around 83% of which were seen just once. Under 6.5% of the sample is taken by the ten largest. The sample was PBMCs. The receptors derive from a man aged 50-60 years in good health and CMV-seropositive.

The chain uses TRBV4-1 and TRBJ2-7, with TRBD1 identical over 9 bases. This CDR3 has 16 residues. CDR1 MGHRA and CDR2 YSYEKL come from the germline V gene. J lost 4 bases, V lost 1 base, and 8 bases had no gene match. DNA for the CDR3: TGCGCCAGCAGCCAAGGAGGGGACAGGGCAGGGTACGAGCAGTACTTC. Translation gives CASSQGGDRAGYEQYF.

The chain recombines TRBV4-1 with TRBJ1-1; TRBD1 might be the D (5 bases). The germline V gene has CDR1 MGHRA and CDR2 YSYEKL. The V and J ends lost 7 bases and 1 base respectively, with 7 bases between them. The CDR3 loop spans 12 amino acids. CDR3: CASNTGNTEAFF. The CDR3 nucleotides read TGCGCCAGCAACACAGGGAACACTGAAGCTTTCTTT.

CDR3 nucleotides: TGTGCCTGGAAGGTCGGGGAAGCCTCAAACTATGGCTACACCTTC. This encodes CAWKVGEASNYGYTF. The chain couples TRBV30 to TRBJ1-2; D remains ambiguous. V was pared by 4 bases and J by 2 bases, with 17 bases between. The CDR3 spans 15 residues. Germline V gene lookup returns CDR1 GTSNPN and CDR2 SVGIG (reference sequence).

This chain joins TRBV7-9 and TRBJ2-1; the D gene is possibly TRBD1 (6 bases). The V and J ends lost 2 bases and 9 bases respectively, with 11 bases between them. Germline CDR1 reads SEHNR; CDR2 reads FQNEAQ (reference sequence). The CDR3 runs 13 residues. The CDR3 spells CASSLSGAIEQFF. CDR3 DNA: TGTGCCAGCAGCTTATCAGGGGCGATTGAGCAGTTCTTC.

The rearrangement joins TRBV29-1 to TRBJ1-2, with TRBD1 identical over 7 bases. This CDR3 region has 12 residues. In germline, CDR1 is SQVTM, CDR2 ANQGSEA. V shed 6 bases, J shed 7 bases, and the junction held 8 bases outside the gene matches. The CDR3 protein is CSVLRDSGGYTF. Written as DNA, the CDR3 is TGCAGCGTCCTCCGGGACAGTGGTGGCTACACCTTC.

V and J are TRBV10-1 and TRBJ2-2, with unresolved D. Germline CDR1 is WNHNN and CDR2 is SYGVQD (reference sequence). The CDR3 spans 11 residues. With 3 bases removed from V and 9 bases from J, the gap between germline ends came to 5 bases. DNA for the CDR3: TGCGCCAGCAGTGACAACAGGGAGCTGTTTTTT. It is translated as CASSDNRELFF.

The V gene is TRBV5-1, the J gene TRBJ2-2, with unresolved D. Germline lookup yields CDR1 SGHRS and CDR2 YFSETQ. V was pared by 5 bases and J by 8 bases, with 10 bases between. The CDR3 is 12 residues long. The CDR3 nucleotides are TGCGCCAGCAGTCGGTCCCCGGGGGAGCTGTTTTTT. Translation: CASSRSPGELFF.

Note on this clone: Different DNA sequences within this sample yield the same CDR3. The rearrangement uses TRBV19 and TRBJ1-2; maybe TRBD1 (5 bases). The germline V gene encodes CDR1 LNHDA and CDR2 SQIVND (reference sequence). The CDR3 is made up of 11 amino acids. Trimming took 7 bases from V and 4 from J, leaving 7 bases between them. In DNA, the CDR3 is TGTGCCAGTAAAACAGGCTATGGCTACACCTTC. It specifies CASKTGYGYTF.

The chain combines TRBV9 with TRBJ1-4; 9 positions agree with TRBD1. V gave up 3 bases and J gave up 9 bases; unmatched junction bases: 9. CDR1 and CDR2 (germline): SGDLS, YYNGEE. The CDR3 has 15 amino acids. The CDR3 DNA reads TGTGCCAGCAGCGCCGGGACAGGGCGCCATAAAAAACTGTTTTTT. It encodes CASSAGTGRHKKLFF.

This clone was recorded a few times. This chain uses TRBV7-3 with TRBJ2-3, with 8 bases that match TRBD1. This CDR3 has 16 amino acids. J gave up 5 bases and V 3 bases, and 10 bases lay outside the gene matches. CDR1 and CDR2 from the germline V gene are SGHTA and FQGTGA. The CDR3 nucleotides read TGTGCCAGCAGCTTGGGGGACAGGACGATGCAAGATACGCAGTATTTT. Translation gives CASSLGDRTMQDTQYF.

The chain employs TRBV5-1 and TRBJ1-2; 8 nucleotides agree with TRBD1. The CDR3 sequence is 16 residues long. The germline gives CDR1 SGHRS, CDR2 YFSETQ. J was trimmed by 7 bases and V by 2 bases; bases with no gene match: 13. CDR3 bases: TGCGCCAGCAGCTTAGGACAGGGATTGGAAGAGCGTGGCTACACCTTC. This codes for CASSLGQGLEERGYTF.

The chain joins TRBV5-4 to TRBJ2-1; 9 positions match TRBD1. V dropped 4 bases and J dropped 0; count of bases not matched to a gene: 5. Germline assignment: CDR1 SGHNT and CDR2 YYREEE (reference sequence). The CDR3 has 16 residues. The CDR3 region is CASSVPGQGSYNEQFF. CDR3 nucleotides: TGTGCCAGCAGCGTACCGGGACAGGGCTCCTACAATGAGCAGTTCTTC.

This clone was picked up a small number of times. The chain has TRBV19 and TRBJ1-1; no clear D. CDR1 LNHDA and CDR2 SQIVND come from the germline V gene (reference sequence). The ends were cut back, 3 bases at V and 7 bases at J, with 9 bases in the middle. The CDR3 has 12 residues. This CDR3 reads CASSMGLGEAFF. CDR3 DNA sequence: TGTGCCAGTAGTATGGGCTTGGGTGAAGCTTTCTTT.

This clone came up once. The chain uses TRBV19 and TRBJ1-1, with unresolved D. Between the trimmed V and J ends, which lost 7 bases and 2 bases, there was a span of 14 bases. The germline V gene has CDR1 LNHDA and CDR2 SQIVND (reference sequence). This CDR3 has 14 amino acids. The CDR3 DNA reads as TGTGCCAGTACCCCGAGGATACCCAACACTGAAGCTTTCTTT. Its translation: CASTPRIPNTEAFF.

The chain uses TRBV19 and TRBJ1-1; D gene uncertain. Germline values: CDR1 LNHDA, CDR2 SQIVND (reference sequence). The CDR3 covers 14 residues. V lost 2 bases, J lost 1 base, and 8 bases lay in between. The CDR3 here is CASSIKTTNTEAFF. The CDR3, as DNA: TGTGCCAGTAGTATAAAGACAACGAACACTGAAGCTTTCTTT.

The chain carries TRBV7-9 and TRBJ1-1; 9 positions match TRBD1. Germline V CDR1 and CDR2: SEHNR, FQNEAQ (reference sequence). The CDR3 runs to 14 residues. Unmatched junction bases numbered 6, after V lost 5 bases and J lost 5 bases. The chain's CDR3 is CASSRGTGRTEAFF. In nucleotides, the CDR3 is TGTGCCAGCAGCAGAGGGACAGGGAGAACTGAAGCTTTCTTT.